The clone carrying this TCR beta chain appeared a single time. Its matching antigen is unknown. V lost 5 bases to trimming and J lost 2 bases, with 10 bases between them. The CDR3 runs to 13 residues. Germline CDR1 reads SGHTA; CDR2 reads FQGNSA. The data were obtained in a study of cytomegalovirus exposure and HLA in healthy donors. Broader study findings: Most TCR sequences were rare, but some public TCRs occurred in many donors.

Using immunoSEQ multiplex PCR, the repertoire was profiled, and TCRdb retains in-frame clones only, with some absent. The data show 92,000 or so clones, around 96% seen once. Material: PBMCs. This chain connects TRBV7-2 to TRBJ2-7, with D possibly being TRBD2 (5 bases). This TCR was recovered from a man between 18 and 35 years old in good health and CMV-seronegative. CDR3 amino acids: CASSRSGTYEQYV. The CDR3 bases are TGTGCCAGCAGCCGAAGCGGAACCTACGAGCAGTACGTC.